The entry below describes one T cell receptor (beta chain). Its antigen is unidentified. CDR3 length: 14 amino acids. Germline-derived CDR1 and CDR2 are MRHNA and SNTAGT. With 7 bases removed from V and 4 bases from J, the gap between germline ends came to 16 bases. The data originate from a study of cytomegalovirus exposure and HLA in healthy donors. Across the study: The roughly 130 validation repertoires used the same platform as the roughly 720 first-cohort repertoires (as reported by a later analysis).

Findings of the study overall: Researchers catalogued 160 or so TCR beta chains as cytomegalovirus-associated.

The data were produced by immunoSEQ multiplex PCR, yet TCRdb's version contains in-frame clones alone and is incomplete. This repertoire shows roughly 120,000 clones, more than 70% found once; its top ten account for 4.5% to 6%. Sequenced sample: PBMCs. This TCR was sampled from a man between 18 and 35 years old in good health and CMV-seronegative. The rearrangement uses TRBV6-4 and TRBJ1-1; weak D call: TRBD1 (6 bases). This chain's CDR3 is CASTTSTGATEAFF. CDR3 DNA: TGTGCCAGCACTACCTCGACAGGCGCCACTGAAGCTTTCTTT.